This T cell receptor (beta chain) was captured by sequencing in a study of shared clonotypes between healthy human individuals. The wider study: Participating donors consisted of a couple of women and a few men aged 18 to 49. The study used three CD4 naive, three CD4 memory, two CD8 naive and one CD8 memory plate per donor.

Assay used: immunoSEQ multiplex PCR; TCRdb lists only in-frame clones, some missing. The sample has about 2.1 million clones; over 85% are singletons. Terminally differentiated effector memory CD45RA+ cells were left out of the naive CD8 fraction, which was CD45RO-negative and positively selected for CCR7. This sequence originates from a man aged 18-30 years in good health. Some clones in this sample may be carry-over from other donors' samples. The specimen was naive CD8+ T cells from PBMCs.

This chain's CDR3 is CASTLGLGIYNEQFF. CDR3 nucleotide sequence: TGTGCCAGCACCTTGGGCCTTGGGATTTACAATGAGCAGTTCTTC. The chain employs TRBV7-9 and TRBJ2-1; D call uncertain. CDR1 and CDR2 from the germline V gene are SEHNR and FQNEAQ (reference sequence). This CDR3 spans 15 amino acids. V lost 7 bases to trimming and J lost 4 bases, with 17 bases between them.